This is a list of T cell receptor beta chains from one sample in a study of blood T cells in healthy people across ages. TCRdb analysed the 5' RACE reads with MiXCR anew, one entry per CDR3 protein. This table has hundreds of thousands of distinct CDR3 sequences, approximately 30% appearing once. The specimen sequenced was blood. These receptors all stem from a woman of 80 years or more in good health. Both conserved end residues are part of each CDR3. The D gene is left open where the match is weak. For some rows the clone size is stated as once, few or many, or as a class when expanded; others skip it.

J: TRBJ1-1; size: many; V: TRBV29-1; D: TRBD1; CDR3: CSATTGGNGEAFF; DNA: TGCAGCGCCACTACAGGGGGGAATGGTGAAGCTTTCTTT
J: TRBJ2-3; size: -; V: TRBV18; D: TRBD1; CDR3: CASSLRDRGITQYF; DNA: TGTGCCAGCTCTCTCCGGGACAGGGGGATCACGCAGTATTTT
J: TRBJ1-3; size: -; V: TRBV20-1; D: TRBD1; CDR3: CSALDRRSGNTTYF; DNA: TGCAGTGCACTGGACAGGCGCTCTGGAAACACCACATATTTT
J: TRBJ1-3; size: once; V: TRBV29-1; D: -; CDR3: CSVDERGAGNTIYF; DNA: TGCAGCGTTGATGAAAGGGGCGCTGGAAACACCATATATTTT
J: TRBJ2-3; size: -; V: TRBV12-3/TRBV12-4; D: TRBD1; CDR3: CASSMDRGSTDTQYF; DNA: TGTGCCAGCAGTATGGACAGGGGAAGCACAGATACGCAGTATTTT
J: TRBJ2-5; size: -; V: TRBV5-6; D: TRBD1; CDR3: CASLITGGTYNEQYF; DNA: TGTGCCAGCCTGATAACAGGGGGGACTTACAATGAGCAGTACTTC
J: TRBJ2-1; size: many; V: TRBV13; D: -; CDR3: CASSPTAVSYNEQFF; DNA: TGTGCCAGCTCCCCAACGGCGGTCTCCTACAATGAGCAGTTCTTC
J: TRBJ2-5; size: -; V: TRBV7-2; D: TRBD1; CDR3: CASSMDRAANNEQYF; DNA: TGTGCCAGCAGCATGGACAGGGCGGCAAACAATGAGCAGTACTTC
J: TRBJ1-6; size: few; V: TRBV27; D: -; CDR3: CASSAQSSISPLHF; DNA: TGTGCCAGCAGTGCACAGTCGTCGATTTCACCCCTCCACTTT
J: TRBJ1-1; size: -; V: TRBV28; D: -; CDR3: CATAKTDFRGEAFF; DNA: TGTGCCACCGCTAAGACGGATTTTCGGGGTGAAGCTTTCTTT
J: TRBJ2-2; size: -; V: TRBV6-4; D: TRBD1; CDR3: CASSRDRGTGELFF; DNA: TGTGCCAGCAGCCGGGACAGGGGGACCGGGGAGCTGTTTTTT
J: TRBJ2-7; size: -; V: TRBV20-1; D: -; CDR3: CSVPRSSGGRAYGQYF; DNA: TGCAGTGTCCCCAGGTCCTCAGGCGGAAGAGCCTACGGGCAGTACTTC
J: TRBJ2-2; size: -; V: TRBV5-1; D: -; CDR3: CASSWRETGELFF; DNA: TGCGCCAGCAGCTGGAGGGAGACCGGGGAGCTGTTTTTT
J: TRBJ1-2; size: -; V: TRBV7-2; D: -; CDR3: CASSLMGQGRYNYGYTF; DNA: TGTGCCAGCAGCCTAATGGGGCAGGGGCGTTATAACTATGGCTACACCTTC
J: TRBJ1-6; size: -; V: TRBV2; D: -; CDR3: CASRILYNSPLHF; DNA: TGTGCCAGCAGAATTTTATATAATTCACCCCTCCACTTT
J: TRBJ2-2; size: few; V: TRBV2; D: TRBD1; CDR3: CASSNRGNTGELFF; DNA: TGTGCCAGCAGCAACAGGGGAAACACCGGGGAGCTGTTTTTT
J: TRBJ2-7; size: many; V: TRBV4-3; D: TRBD1; CDR3: CASSPRQGIDEQYF; DNA: TGCGCCAGCAGCCCCCGACAGGGTATCGACGAGCAGTACTTC
J: TRBJ1-2; size: many; V: TRBV27; D: TRBD1; CDR3: CASRQTGGLHGYTF; DNA: TGTGCCAGCAGACAGACAGGGGGCTTGCATGGCTACACCTTC
J: TRBJ2-3; size: many; V: TRBV4-1; D: TRBD2; CDR3: CASSQKIMRAGGSDTQYF; DNA: TGCGCCAGCAGCCAAAAGATTATGCGAGCGGGGGGATCAGATACGCAGTATTTT
J: TRBJ2-7; size: -; V: TRBV4-2; D: -; CDR3: CASSQGLGGARDEQYF; DNA: TGTGCCAGCAGCCAAGGTTTGGGGGGAGCCCGGGACGAGCAGTACTTC
J: TRBJ1-3; size: -; V: TRBV5-1; D: -; CDR3: CASSEDSFSGNTIYF; DNA: TGCGCCAGCAGCGAGGACAGTTTCTCTGGAAACACCATATATTTT
J: TRBJ2-4; size: many; V: TRBV6-1; D: -; CDR3: CASRRGSGGLAKNIQYF; DNA: TGTGCCAGCCGCCGGGGCTCAGGGGGGTTAGCCAAAAACATTCAGTACTTC
J: TRBJ1-6; size: many; V: TRBV4-2; D: -; CDR3: CASSQDGQDNSPLHF; DNA: TGTGCCAGCAGCCAAGATGGTCAGGATAATTCACCCCTCCACTTT
J: TRBJ2-3; size: many; V: TRBV4-3; D: -; CDR3: CASSQGRADTQYF; DNA: TGCGCCAGCAGCCAAGGGCGGGCAGATACGCAGTATTTT
J: TRBJ2-5; size: -; V: TRBV7-9; D: -; CDR3: CASSLGTTLQETQYF; DNA: TGTGCCAGCAGCTTGGGGACGACACTCCAAGAGACCCAGTACTTC
J: TRBJ2-1; size: -; V: TRBV4-2; D: -; CDR3: CASSQEGGRYYNEQFF; DNA: TGTGCCAGCAGCCAAGAGGGAGGACGGTATTACAATGAGCAGTTCTTC
J: TRBJ1-2; size: many; V: TRBV12-3/TRBV12-4; D: -; CDR3: CASSTLIANYGYTF; DNA: TGTGCCAGCAGTACCTTAATAGCTAACTATGGCTACACCTTC
J: TRBJ1-2; size: many; V: TRBV28; D: TRBD1; CDR3: CASSLGGTGGNYGYTF; DNA: TGTGCCAGCAGTTTAGGAGGGACAGGGGGTAACTATGGCTACACCTTC
J: TRBJ1-2; size: few; V: TRBV30; D: TRBD1; CDR3: CAWVGVGGAGSSYGYTF; DNA: TGTGCCTGGGTTGGAGTAGGGGGCGCGGGTTCCTCCTATGGCTACACCTTC
J: TRBJ1-2; size: -; V: TRBV28; D: -; CDR3: CACSLGPSTGWGYTF; DNA: TGTGCCTGCAGTTTAGGTCCGTCGACGGGATGGGGCTACACCTTC
J: TRBJ2-7; size: -; V: TRBV9; D: -; CDR3: CASSVSSSHHEQYF; DNA: TGTGCCAGCAGCGTCTCATCATCCCATCACGAGCAGTACTTC
J: TRBJ2-4; size: many; V: TRBV7-9; D: -; CDR3: CASSLGGAAKNIQYF; DNA: TGTGCCAGCAGCTTAGGGGGGGCCGCCAAAAACATTCAGTACTTC
J: TRBJ2-3; size: -; V: TRBV20-1; D: -; CDR3: CSAGGLGDTQYF; DNA: TGCAGTGCTGGGGGACTGGGGGATACGCAGTATTTT
J: TRBJ1-1; size: -; V: TRBV20-1; D: -; CDR3: CSARNPGLPLNTEAFF; DNA: TGCAGTGCTAGGAATCCGGGTCTCCCATTGAACACTGAAGCTTTCTTT
J: TRBJ2-2; size: -; V: TRBV7-2; D: -; CDR3: CASSLHPGTGGGELFF; DNA: TGTGCCAGCAGCTTACACCCGGGGACTGGGGGCGGGGAGCTGTTTTTT
J: TRBJ2-5; size: -; V: TRBV20-1; D: TRBD1; CDR3: CSATRGRGETQYF; DNA: TGCAGTGCTACCAGGGGGCGCGGAGAGACCCAGTACTTC
J: TRBJ2-4; size: many; V: TRBV4-2; D: -; CDR3: CASSQDRQGGIGGIQYF; DNA: TGTGCCAGCAGCCAAGACAGACAGGGAGGCATTGGTGGCATTCAGTACTTC
J: TRBJ2-7; size: many; V: TRBV28; D: -; CDR3: CAAGEQGRYEQYF; DNA: TGTGCCGCAGGTGAACAGGGAAGGTACGAGCAGTACTTC
J: TRBJ1-4; size: many; V: TRBV7-2; D: -; CDR3: CASSRSGLLDEKLFF; DNA: TGTGCCAGCAGTCGTTCCGGGTTGCTAGATGAAAAACTGTTTTTT
J: TRBJ1-6; size: many; V: TRBV20-1; D: TRBD1; CDR3: CSAEDRGNSPLHF; DNA: TGCAGTGCCGAGGACAGGGGAAATTCACCCCTCCACTTT
J: TRBJ1-1; size: -; V: TRBV25-1; D: TRBD1; CDR3: CASSADRGYTEAFF; DNA: TGTGCCAGCAGTGCCGACAGGGGGTACACTGAAGCTTTCTTT